This TCR beta chain emerged from a study of T cell repertoires in cytomegalovirus infection. A note on this clonotype: Its antigen is undetermined.

TCRdb reprocessed the reads with MiXCR, giving one entry per CDR3 protein. Here the sample spans about 83,000 distinct CDR3 sequences, roughly half being singletons. The V gene lost 2 bases and the J gene lost 4 bases, with 11 bases spanning the gap. CDR3 length: 14 amino acids. The germline V gene has CDR1 MGHDK and CDR2 SYGVNS. This clonotype originated in a human donor in good health (CMV status not recorded). Some clones in this sample may be carry-over from other donors' samples. The rearrangement links TRBV25-1 to TRBJ1-1; D not certain. The sample here was CD8+ T cells from cultured PBMCs, taken from culture after CMV antigen stimulation. Here the CDR3 DNA reads TGTGCCAGCAGTGAAACGAGTTTTGGCACTGAAGCTTTCTTT. Protein product: CASSETSFGTEAFF.